The T cell receptor beta chain under discussion was sequenced for a study of blood T cell repertoires in COVID-19. The table came from immunoSEQ multiplex PCR; TCRdb's copy has only in-frame clones and leaves some out. The data show about 180,000 clones, just over 85% seen once. After removal of 5 bases from V and 2 bases from J, the junction contained 3 bases not matched to a gene. CDR1 and CDR2 from the germline V gene are SNHLY and FYNNEI. This CDR3 region has 15 residues. The genes are TRBV2 and TRBJ2-1; 10 bases are shared with TRBD1. Sample: PBMCs or T cells enriched from blood (not recorded which). This clonotype originated in a woman aged 18-29 years who had recovered from COVID-19. DNA for the CDR3: TGTGCCAGCAGTTCGACAGGGGGCGCCTACAATGAGCAGTTCTTC. This sequence encodes CASSSTGGAYNEQFF.